The T cell receptor (beta chain) under discussion was sequenced for a study of T cell changes during pregnancy in multiple sclerosis. V was pared by 5 bases and J by 3 bases, with 12 bases of the junction left unmatched. The CDR3 is made up of 17 amino acids. Germline V lookup: CDR1 PRHDT, CDR2 FYEKMQ (reference sequence). The data were produced by immunoSEQ multiplex PCR, yet TCRdb's version contains in-frame clones alone and is incomplete. The table shows 40,000 to 60,000 clones, with around 92% occurring only once. The clonotype originates from a female donor with multiple sclerosis, enrolled in a pregnancy study. Sequenced here: peripheral blood, sampled after pregnancy. The chain links TRBV13 to TRBJ2-4, with 8 bases that match TRBD1. CDR3 coding DNA: TGTGCCAGCAGCCGGACAGGGCTGAAGTCGGACAAAAACATTCAGTACTTC. It yields the protein CASSRTGLKSDKNIQYF.